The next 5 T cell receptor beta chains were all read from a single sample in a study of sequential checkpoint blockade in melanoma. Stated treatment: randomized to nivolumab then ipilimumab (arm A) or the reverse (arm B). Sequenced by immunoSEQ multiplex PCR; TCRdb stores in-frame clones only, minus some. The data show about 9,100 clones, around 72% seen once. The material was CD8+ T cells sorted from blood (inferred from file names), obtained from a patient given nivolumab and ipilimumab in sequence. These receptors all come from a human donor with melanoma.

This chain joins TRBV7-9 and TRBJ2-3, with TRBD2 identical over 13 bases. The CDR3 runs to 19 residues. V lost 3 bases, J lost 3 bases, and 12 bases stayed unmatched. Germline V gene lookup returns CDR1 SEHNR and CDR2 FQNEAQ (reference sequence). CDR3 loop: CASSFSRTTSGRGTDTQYF. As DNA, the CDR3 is TGTGCCAGCAGCTTCTCCCGAACCACTAGCGGGAGGGGGACAGATACGCAGTATTTT.

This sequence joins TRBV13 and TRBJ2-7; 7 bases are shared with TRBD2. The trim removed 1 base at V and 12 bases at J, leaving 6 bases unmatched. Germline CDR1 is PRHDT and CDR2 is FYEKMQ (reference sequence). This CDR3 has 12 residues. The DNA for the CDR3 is TGTGCCAGCAGCTTAGTGGGGGGGGAAGCGTACTTC. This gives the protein CASSLVGGEAYF.

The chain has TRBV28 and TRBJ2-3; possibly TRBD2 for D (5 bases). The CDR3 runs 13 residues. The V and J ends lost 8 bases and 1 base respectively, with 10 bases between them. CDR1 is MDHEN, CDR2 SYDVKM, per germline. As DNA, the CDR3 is TGTGCCAGCCGCGGGCAGCGCACAGATACGCAGTATTTT. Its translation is CASRGQRTDTQYF. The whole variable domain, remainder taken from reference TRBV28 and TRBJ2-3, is DVKVTQSSRYLVKRTGEKVFLECVQDMDHENMFWYRQDPGLGLRLIYFSYDVKMKEKGDIPEGYSVSREKKERFSLILESASTNQTSMYLCASRGQRTDTQYFGPGTRLTVL.

CDR3 sequence: CASSLGAGFEQFF. CDR3 coding DNA: TGTGCCAGCAGTTTAGGGGCAGGGTTTGAGCAGTTCTTC. V and J are TRBV27 and TRBJ2-1; possibly TRBD1 for D (5 bases). CDR3 length: 13 amino acids. Trimming removed 2 bases at V and 9 bases at J, with 11 bases between. The germline V gene encodes CDR1 MNHEY and CDR2 SMNVEV (reference sequence).

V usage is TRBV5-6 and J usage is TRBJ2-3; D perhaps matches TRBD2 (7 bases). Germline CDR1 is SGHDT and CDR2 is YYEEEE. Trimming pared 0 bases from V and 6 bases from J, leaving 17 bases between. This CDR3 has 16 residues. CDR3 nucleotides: TGTGCCAGCAGCTTGGCGGCTAGGGGGGGAGGCGATACGCAGTATTTT. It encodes CASSLAARGGGDTQYF.